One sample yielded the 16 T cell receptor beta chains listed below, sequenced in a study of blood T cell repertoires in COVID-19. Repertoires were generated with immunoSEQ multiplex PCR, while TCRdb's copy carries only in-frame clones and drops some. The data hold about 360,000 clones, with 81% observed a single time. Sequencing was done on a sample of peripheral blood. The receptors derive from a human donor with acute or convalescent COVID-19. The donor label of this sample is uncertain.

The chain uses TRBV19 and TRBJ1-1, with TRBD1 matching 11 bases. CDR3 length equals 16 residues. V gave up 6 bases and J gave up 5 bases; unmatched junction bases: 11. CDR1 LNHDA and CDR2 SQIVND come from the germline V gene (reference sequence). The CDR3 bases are TGTGCCAGTAGCCCAAGGGCCGGGACAGGGGGAACTGAAGCTTTCTTT. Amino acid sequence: CASSPRAGTGGTEAFF.

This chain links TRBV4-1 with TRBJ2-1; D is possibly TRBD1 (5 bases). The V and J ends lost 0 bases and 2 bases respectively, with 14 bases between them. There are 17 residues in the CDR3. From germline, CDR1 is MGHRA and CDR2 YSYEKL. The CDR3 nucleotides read TGCGCCAGCAGCCAAGATCTCCGGACAACGACCTACAATGAGCAGTTCTTC. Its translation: CASSQDLRTTTYNEQFF.

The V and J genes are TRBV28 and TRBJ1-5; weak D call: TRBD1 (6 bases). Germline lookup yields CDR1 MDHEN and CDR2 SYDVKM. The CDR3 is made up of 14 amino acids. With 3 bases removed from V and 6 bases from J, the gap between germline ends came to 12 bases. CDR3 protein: CASSLLGAAQPQHF. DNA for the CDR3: TGTGCCAGCAGTTTGTTGGGGGCGGCTCAGCCCCAGCATTTT.

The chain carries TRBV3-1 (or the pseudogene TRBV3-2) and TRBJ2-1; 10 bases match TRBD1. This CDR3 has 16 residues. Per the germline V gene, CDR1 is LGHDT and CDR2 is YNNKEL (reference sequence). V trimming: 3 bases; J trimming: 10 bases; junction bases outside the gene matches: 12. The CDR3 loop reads CASSHTPGQGSREQFF. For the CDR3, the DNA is TGTGCCAGCAGCCACACACCGGGACAGGGGTCTCGGGAGCAGTTCTTC.

CDR3 sequence reads: CASSEAAYNEQFF. CDR3 nucleotide sequence: TGTGCCAGCAGCGAAGCGGCCTACAATGAGCAGTTCTTC. This chain connects TRBV7-6 to TRBJ2-1; TRBD2 might be the D (5 bases). Germline CDR1 reads SGHVS; CDR2 reads FNYEAQ. V dropped 5 bases and J dropped 2 bases, with 7 bases sitting between them. The CDR3 runs to 13 residues.

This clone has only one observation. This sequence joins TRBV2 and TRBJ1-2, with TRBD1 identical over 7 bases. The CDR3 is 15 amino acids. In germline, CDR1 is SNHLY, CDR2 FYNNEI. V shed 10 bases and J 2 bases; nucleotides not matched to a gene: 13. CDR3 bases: TGTGCCACCCCTTCCGGGACAGAGCTGAACTATGGCTACACCTTC. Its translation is CATPSGTELNYGYTF.

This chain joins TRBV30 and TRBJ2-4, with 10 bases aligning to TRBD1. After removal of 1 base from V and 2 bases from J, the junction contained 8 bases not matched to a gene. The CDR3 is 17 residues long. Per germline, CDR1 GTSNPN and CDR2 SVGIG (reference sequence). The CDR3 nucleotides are TGTGCCTGGAGTGATATGAGACAGGGGGCCACCAAAAACATTCAGTACTTC. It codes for CAWSDMRQGATKNIQYF.

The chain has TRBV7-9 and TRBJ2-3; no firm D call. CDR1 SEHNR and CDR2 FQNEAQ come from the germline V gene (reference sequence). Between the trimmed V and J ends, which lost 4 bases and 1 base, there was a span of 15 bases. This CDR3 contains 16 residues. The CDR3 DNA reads TGTGCCAGCAGCTCCCGAGTCGCGTCGGGCACAGATACGCAGTATTTT. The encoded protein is CASSSRVASGTDTQYF.

In DNA form, the CDR3 reads TGTGCCAGTAGGTTACAGGAGAACGCTGGAAACACCATATATTTT. Its protein product is CASRLQENAGNTIYF. The V call is TRBV19, the J call TRBJ1-3; possible D gene TRBD1, 5 bases. Trimming took off 6 bases at V and 2 bases at J, with 14 bases between the two ends. Germline lookup yields CDR1 LNHDA and CDR2 SQIVND (reference sequence). This CDR3 contains 15 residues.

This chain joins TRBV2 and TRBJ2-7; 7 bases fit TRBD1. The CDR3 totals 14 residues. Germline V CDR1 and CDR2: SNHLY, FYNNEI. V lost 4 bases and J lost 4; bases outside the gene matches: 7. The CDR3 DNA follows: TGTGCCAGCAGTGCGGAGACAGGGCTATACGAGCAGTACTTC. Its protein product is CASSAETGLYEQYF.

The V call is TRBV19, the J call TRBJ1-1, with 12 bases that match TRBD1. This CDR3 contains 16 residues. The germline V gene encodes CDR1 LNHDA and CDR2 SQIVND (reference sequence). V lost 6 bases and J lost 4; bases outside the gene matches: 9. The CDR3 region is CASSPPGTGGGTEAFF. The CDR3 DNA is TGTGCCAGTAGCCCCCCCGGGACAGGGGGCGGCACTGAAGCTTTCTTT.

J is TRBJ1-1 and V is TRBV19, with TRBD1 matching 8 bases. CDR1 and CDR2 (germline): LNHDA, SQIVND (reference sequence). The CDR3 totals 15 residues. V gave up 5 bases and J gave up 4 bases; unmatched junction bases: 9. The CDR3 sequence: CASSLRTGPSTEAFF. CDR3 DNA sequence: TGTGCCAGTAGTCTGCGGACAGGGCCTAGCACTGAAGCTTTCTTT.

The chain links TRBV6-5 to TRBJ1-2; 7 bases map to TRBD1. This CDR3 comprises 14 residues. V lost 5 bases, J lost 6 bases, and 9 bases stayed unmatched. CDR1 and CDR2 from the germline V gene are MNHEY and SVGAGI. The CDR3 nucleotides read TGTGCCAGCAGTCACCGGGACAGATTGGATGGCTACACCTTC. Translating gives CASSHRDRLDGYTF.

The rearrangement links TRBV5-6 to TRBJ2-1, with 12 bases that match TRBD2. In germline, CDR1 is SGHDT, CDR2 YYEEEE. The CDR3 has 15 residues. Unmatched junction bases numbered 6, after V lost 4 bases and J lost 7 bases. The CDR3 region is CASSLTSGGFNEQFF. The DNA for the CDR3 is TGTGCCAGCAGCCTCACTAGCGGGGGGTTTAATGAGCAGTTCTTC.

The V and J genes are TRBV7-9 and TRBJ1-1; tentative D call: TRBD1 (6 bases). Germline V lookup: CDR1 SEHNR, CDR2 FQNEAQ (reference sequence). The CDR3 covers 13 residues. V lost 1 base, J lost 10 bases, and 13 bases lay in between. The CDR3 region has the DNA TGTGCCAGCAGCTTAGATGGTGCGGGGGCAGCTTTCTTT. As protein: CASSLDGAGAAFF.

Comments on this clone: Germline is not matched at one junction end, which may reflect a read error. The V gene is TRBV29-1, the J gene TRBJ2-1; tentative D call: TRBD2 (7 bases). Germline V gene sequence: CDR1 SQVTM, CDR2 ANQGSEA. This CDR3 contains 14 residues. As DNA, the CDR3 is TGCAGCGCGGGAGGACAGTCACTTTACAATGGGCAGTTCTTC. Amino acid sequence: CSAGGQSLYNGQFF.